This is a list of T cell receptor beta chains from one sample in a study of T cell responses to AZD1222 COVID-19 vaccine. Assay used: immunoSEQ multiplex PCR; TCRdb lists only in-frame clones, some missing. The sample records fewer than 80,000 clones, around 88% being singletons. Material: peripheral blood, obtained 28 days after the second dose of the MenACWY control vaccine. Every receptor here comes from an adult who received the MenACWY meningococcal vaccine as a control. Both conserved end residues are part of each CDR3. D genes are given only for firm matches. Where a row states a size, it is once, few, many or the class of an expanded clone; other rows omit it.

TGTGCCAGCAGTTCCCCGACAGGGAGCTCCTACGAGCAGTACTTC	CASSSPTGSSYEQYF	TRBJ2-7	TRBD1	once	TRBV28
TGTGCCAGCAGGATGACAGGGAAAATACTGAACACCGGGGAGCTGTTTTTT	CASRMTGKILNTGELFF	TRBJ2-2	TRBD1	once	TRBV28
TGTGCCAGCAGTCCCGGTCACTATGGCTACACCTTC	CASSPGHYGYTF	TRBJ1-2	NA	NA	TRBV6-5
TGTGCCAGCAGCAAAGAGAAAAAGCGGGGGACTTATTTCTACGAGCAGTACTTC	CASSKEKKRGTYFYEQYF	TRBJ2-7	NA	NA	TRBV21-1
TGTGCCAGCAGTTTTGAGAGAGAGCAGTACTTC	CASSFEREQYF	TRBJ2-7	NA	NA	TRBV12-3/TRBV12-4
TGTGCCAGCAGCCAAGATGTCACTGCGGACAGGTGGCAGTTCTTC	CASSQDVTADRWQFF	TRBJ2-1	TRBD1	once	TRBV3-1/TRBV3-2
TGTGCCAGCAGGACGGACAGTCGAGAGGGCACTGAAGCTTTCTTT	CASRTDSREGTEAFF	TRBJ1-1	NA	NA	TRBV2
TGCAGTGCGGACAGGGGATACGAGCAGTACTTC	CSADRGYEQYF	TRBJ2-7	TRBD1	NA	TRBV20-1
TGTGCCAGCAGCCTAAGTACGATGAGTTCACCCCTCCACTTT	CASSLSTMSSPLHF	TRBJ1-6	NA	NA	TRBV6-5
TGTGCCAGCAGTTACGACAGGGCGCTGAACACTGAAGCTTTCTTT	CASSYDRALNTEAFF	TRBJ1-1	TRBD1	NA	TRBV6-5
TGTGCCACCAGCACGGGGACAGGGGAAGAGACCCAGTACTTC	CATSTGTGEETQYF	TRBJ2-5	TRBD1	many	TRBV15
TGCAGTGCGAGTCCCACAGGGGCTGGGAGCGGGGCCAACGTCCTGACTTTC	CSASPTGAGSGANVLTF	TRBJ2-6	TRBD1	NA	TRBV20-1
TGTGCCAGCTCACCTGACCCTGGGACTAGCTGGGTCGAGCAGTACTTC	CASSPDPGTSWVEQYF	TRBJ2-7	TRBD2	NA	TRBV18
TGTGCCAGCAGCTTGGTCTCGGGGTCACCCCTCCACTTT	CASSLVSGSPLHF	TRBJ1-6	NA	NA	TRBV5-6
TGTGCCAGCAGTGTAGACCTCAATCAGCCCCAGCATTTT	CASSVDLNQPQHF	TRBJ1-5	NA	NA	TRBV7-3
TGTGCCAGCAGCTCCAACGGGGGGGGCCCTGGAAACACCATATATTTT	CASSSNGGGPGNTIYF	TRBJ1-3	NA	NA	TRBV7-2
TGTGCCAGCAGTGGGGACAGGTCGAGCCTCTACGAGCAGTACTTC	CASSGDRSSLYEQYF	TRBJ2-7	TRBD1	NA	TRBV2
TGTGCCAGCAGCTTCCAGAGCTCCTACAATGAGCAGTTCTTC	CASSFQSSYNEQFF	TRBJ2-1	NA	NA	TRBV7-2
TGTGCCAGCACATCCGGGACAGCGAACACCGGGGAGCTGTTTTTT	CASTSGTANTGELFF	TRBJ2-2	TRBD1	NA	TRBV2
TGTGCCAGCTCTCAGGACAGGGGCAGTGGCGAGCAGTACTTC	CASSQDRGSGEQYF	TRBJ2-7	TRBD1	NA	TRBV18
TGTGCCAGCAGCTTGGATGTGACTAGTCACAATGAGCAGTTCTTC	CASSLDVTSHNEQFF	TRBJ2-1	NA	NA	TRBV5-4
TGTGCCTGGAGTATCGGACAGGGCGTCGGATCACCCCTCCACTTT	CAWSIGQGVGSPLHF	TRBJ1-6	TRBD1	few	TRBV30
TGCGCCAGCAGCCACGAAATCGGGACAGGCTATAGGGTCGAGCAGTACTTC	CASSHEIGTGYRVEQYF	TRBJ2-7	TRBD1	once	TRBV4-1
TGTGCCACCAGTGATGTTGGGGGGGGCGCGAGCTCTGGAAACACCATATATTTT	CATSDVGGGASSGNTIYF	TRBJ1-3	NA	once	TRBV24-1
TGTGCCAGTAGTACGGACAGGGGGAACTATGGCTACACCTTC	CASSTDRGNYGYTF	TRBJ1-2	TRBD1	NA	TRBV19